The T cell receptor beta chain described here comes from a study of beta chain features in type 1 diabetes. General study results and limits: TCRB CDR3s were moderately but significantly shorter in Type 1 diabetes patients in all four CD4+ subsets.

One heparinised draw, averaging approximately 120 mL, was taken per donor. This CDR3 is 14 amino acids long. From germline, CDR1 is SGHAT and CDR2 FQDESV (reference sequence). V shed 1 base and J shed 1 base, with 7 bases lying between them. The isolated RNA, all of it, was reverse transcribed, so expressed TCRB transcripts were what got sequenced. Profiling relied on immunoSEQ multiplex PCR, and the TCRdb table lists in-frame clones only, not all of them. Among about 250,000 clones listed, roughly 10% were seen once. Concerning this clone itself: The antigen remains unidentified.

Sequences were obtained from naive CD4+ T cells from blood. The sequence derives from a man under 40 with type 1 diabetes. V usage is TRBV11-1 and J usage is TRBJ2-5; possible D gene TRBD2, 5 bases. The CDR3 sequence: CASSLVRGQETQYF. The DNA for the CDR3 is TGTGCCAGCAGCTTAGTACGGGGCCAAGAGACCCAGTACTTC.